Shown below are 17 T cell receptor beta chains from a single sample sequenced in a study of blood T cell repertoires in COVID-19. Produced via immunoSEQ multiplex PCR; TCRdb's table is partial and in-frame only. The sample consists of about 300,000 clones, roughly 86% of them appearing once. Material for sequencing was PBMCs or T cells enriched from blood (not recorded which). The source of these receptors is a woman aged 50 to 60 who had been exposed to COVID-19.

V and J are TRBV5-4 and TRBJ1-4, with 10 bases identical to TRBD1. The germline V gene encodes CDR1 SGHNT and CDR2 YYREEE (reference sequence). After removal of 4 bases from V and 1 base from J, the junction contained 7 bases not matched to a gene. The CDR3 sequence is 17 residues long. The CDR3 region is CASSTSRDRGTNEKLFF. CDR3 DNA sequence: TGTGCCAGCAGCACGTCCCGGGACAGGGGAACTAATGAAAAACTGTTTTTT.

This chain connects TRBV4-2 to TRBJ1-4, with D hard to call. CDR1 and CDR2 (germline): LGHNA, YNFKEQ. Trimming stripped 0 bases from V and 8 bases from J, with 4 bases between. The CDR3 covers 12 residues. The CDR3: CASSQEREKLFF. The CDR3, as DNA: TGTGCCAGCAGCCAAGAGCGGGAAAAACTGTTTTTT.

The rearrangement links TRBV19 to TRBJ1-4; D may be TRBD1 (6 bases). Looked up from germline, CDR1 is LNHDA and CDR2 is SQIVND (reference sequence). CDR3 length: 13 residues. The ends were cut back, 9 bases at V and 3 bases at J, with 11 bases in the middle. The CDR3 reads CASTGLSNEKLFF. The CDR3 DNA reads TGTGCCAGCACAGGGTTGTCTAATGAAAAACTGTTTTTT.

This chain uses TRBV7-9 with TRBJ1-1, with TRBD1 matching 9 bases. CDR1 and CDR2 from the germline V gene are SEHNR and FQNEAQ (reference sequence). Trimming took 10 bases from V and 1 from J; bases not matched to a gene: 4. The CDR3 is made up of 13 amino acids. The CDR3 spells CATRGQGNTEAFF. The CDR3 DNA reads TGTGCCACCAGGGGACAGGGGAACACTGAAGCTTTCTTT.

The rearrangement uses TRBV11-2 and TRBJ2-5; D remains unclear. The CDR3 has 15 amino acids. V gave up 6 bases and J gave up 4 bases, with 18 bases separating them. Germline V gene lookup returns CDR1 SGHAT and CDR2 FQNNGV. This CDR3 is CASSTMFGERETQYF. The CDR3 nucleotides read TGTGCCAGCAGTACCATGTTTGGAGAACGAGAGACCCAGTACTTC.

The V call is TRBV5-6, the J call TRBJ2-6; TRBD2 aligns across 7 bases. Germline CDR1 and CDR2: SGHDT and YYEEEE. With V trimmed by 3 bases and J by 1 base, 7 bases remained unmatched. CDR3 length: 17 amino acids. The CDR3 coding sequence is TGTGCCAGCAGCTACGGGACTATGAGGTCTGGGGCCAACGTCCTGACTTTC. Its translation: CASSYGTMRSGANVLTF.

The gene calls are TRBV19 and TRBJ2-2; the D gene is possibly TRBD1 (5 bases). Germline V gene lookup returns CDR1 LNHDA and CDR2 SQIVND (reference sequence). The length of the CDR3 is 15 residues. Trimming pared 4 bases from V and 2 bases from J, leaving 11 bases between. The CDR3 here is CASSTRQQNTGELFF. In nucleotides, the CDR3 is TGTGCCAGTAGTACCCGACAGCAAAACACCGGGGAGCTGTTTTTT.

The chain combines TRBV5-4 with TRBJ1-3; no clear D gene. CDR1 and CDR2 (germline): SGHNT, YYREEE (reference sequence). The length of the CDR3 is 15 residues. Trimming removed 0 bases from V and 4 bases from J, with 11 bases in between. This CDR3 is CASSLGGVAGNTIYF. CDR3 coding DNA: TGTGCCAGCAGCTTGGGCGGGGTAGCCGGAAACACCATATATTTT.

CDR3 sequence: CASSYPDSYEQYF. The CDR3 coding sequence is TGTGCCAGCAGTTATCCAGACTCCTACGAGCAGTACTTC. This sequence joins TRBV28 and TRBJ2-7; D ambiguous. V was clipped by 4 bases and J by 0 bases, with 7 bases between them. The length of the CDR3 is 13 residues. Germline loops: CDR1 MDHEN, CDR2 SYDVKM. The full variable domain, its missing parts supplied by reference TRBV28 and TRBJ2-7, is DVKVTQSSRYLVKRTGEKVFLECVQDMDHENMFWYRQDPGLGLRLIYFSYDVKMKEKGDIPEGYSVSREKKERFSLILESASTNQTSMYLCASSYPDSYEQYFGPGTRLTVT.

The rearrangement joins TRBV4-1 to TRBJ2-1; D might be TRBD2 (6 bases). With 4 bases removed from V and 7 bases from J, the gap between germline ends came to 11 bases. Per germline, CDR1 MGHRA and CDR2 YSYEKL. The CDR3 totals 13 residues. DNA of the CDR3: TGCGCCAGCAGCCCTTTACTAGCTAATGAGCAGTTCTTC. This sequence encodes CASSPLLANEQFF.

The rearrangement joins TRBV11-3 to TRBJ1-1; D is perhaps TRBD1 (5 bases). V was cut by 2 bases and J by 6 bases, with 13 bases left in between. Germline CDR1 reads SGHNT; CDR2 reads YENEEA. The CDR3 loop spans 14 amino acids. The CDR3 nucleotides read TGTGCCAGCAGCTTATTCTCGGGGGGGGCTGAAGCTTTCTTT. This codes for CASSLFSGGAEAFF.

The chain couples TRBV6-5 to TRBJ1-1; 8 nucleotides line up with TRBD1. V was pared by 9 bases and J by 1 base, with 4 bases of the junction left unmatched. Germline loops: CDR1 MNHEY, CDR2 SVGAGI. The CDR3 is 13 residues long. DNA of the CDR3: TGTGCCAGTGCGGACAGGGCGAACACTGAAGCTTTCTTT. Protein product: CASADRANTEAFF.

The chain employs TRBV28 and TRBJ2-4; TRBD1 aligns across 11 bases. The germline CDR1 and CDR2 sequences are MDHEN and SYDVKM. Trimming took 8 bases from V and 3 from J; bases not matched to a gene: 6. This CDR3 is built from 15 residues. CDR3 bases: TGTGCCAGCTGGGGGACAGGGGGAGTCAAAAACATTCAGTACTTC. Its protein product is CASWGTGGVKNIQYF.

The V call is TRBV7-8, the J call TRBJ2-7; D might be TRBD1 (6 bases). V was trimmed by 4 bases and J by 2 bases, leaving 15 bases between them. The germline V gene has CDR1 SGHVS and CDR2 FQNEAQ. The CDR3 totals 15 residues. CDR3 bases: TGTGCCAGCAGCTCATGGACAGAGAAAACCTACGAGCAGTACTTC. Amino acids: CASSSWTEKTYEQYF. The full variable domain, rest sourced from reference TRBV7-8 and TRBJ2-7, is GAGVSQSPRYKVAKRGQDVALRCDPISGHVSLFWYQQALGQGPEFLTYFQNEAQLDKSGLPSDRFFAERPEGSVSTLKIQRTQQEDSAVYLCASSSWTEKTYEQYFGPGTRLTVT.

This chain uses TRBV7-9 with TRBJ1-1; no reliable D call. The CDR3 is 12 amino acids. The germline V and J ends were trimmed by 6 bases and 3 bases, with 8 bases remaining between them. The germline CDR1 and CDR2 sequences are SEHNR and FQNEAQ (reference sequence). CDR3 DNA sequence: TGTGCCAGCAGTATAGTGGACACTGAAGCTTTCTTT. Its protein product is CASSIVDTEAFF.

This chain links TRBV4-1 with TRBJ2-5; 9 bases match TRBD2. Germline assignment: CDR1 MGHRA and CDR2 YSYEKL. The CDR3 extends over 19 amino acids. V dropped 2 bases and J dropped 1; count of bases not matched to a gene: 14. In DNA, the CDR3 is TGCGCCAGCAGCCAATCATTCCTTACTGGCGGGGGGGGCCAAGAGACCCAGTACTTC. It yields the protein CASSQSFLTGGGGQETQYF.

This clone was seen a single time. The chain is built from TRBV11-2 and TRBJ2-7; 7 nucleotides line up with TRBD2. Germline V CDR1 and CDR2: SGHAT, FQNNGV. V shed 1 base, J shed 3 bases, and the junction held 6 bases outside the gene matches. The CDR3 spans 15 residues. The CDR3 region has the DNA TGTGCCAGCAGCTTAGGAGGGCGGGGGAGCTACGAGCAGTACTTC. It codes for CASSLGGRGSYEQYF. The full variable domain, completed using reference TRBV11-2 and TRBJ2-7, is EAGVAQSPRYKIIEKRQSVAFWCNPISGHATLYWYQQILGQGPKLLIQFQNNGVVDDSQLPKDRFSAERLKGVDSTLKIQPAKLEDSAVYLCASSLGGRGSYEQYFGPGTRLTVT.